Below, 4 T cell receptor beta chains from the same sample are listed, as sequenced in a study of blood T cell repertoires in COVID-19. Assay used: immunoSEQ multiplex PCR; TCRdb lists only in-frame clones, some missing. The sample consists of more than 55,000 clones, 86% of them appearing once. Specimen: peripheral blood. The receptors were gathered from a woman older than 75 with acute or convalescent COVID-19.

The CDR3 loop reads CASSSANSNQPQHF. CDR3 bases: TGTGCCAGCAGTTCCGCGAATAGCAATCAGCCCCAGCATTTT. This chain links TRBV27 with TRBJ1-5; D gene ambiguous. Trimming pared 4 bases from V and 0 bases from J, leaving 7 bases between. The CDR3 has 14 residues. Germline CDR1 reads MNHEY; CDR2 reads SMNVEV (reference sequence).

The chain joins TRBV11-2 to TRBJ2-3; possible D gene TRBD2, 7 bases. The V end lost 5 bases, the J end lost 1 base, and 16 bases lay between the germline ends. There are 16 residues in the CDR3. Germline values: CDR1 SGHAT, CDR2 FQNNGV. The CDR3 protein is CASSRGAGQRTDTQYF. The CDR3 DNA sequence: TGTGCCAGCAGCCGGGGGGCAGGGCAACGCACAGATACGCAGTATTTT.

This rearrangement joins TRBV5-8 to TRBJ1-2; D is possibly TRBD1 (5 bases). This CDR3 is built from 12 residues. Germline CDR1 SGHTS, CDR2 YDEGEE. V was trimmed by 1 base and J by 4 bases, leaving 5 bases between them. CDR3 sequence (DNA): TGTGCCAGCAGCTTGAGGGGCTATGGCTACACCTTC. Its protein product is CASSLRGYGYTF.

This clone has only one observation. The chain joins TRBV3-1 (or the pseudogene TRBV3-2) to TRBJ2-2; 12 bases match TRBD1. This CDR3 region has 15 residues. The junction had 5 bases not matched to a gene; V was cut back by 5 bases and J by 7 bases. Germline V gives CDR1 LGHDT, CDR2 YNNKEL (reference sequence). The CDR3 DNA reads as TGTGCCAGCAGCTCCGGGACAGGGGGCCTCGGGGAGCTGTTTTTT. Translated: CASSSGTGGLGELFF.